This TCR beta chain is drawn from a study of blood T cell repertoires in COVID-19. Background on the study: Italy, Spain and the United States were the sources of the convalescent and acute COVID-19 samples.

Study members were between about 18 and 89 years old and lived in 25 or so US regions. A COVID-19 case was met by exposed participants within 2 weeks before study entry. In the authors' methods: Amplified reference gene primers provided the basis for estimating nucleated cell counts. Assay: immunoSEQ multiplex PCR; the TCRdb copy retains only in-frame clones and omits some. V, J and clone size are those of that table, while D and trimming were read from the DNA. Altogether approximately 270,000 clones are present, 91% being singletons, with the ten largest covering about 3%. V shed 0 bases and J shed 6 bases, with 12 bases lying between them. The CDR3 is 15 amino acids. Germline CDR1 and CDR2: LNHDA and SQIVND (reference sequence).

Material: PBMCs or T cells enriched from blood (not recorded which). The sequence came from a man aged 40-49 years who had been exposed to COVID-19. The chain recombines TRBV19 with TRBJ2-1; D possibly corresponds to TRBD2 (5 bases). The CDR3 DNA is TGTGCCAGTAGTATAGAACGAGCGGCGGCCAATGAGCAGTTCTTC. The encoded protein is CASSIERAAANEQFF.